This TCR beta chain was identified during a study of ipilimumab plus nivolumab after autologous stem cell transplantation. Study-wide context: A median of roughly 8 nivolumab and roughly 5 ipilimumab doses were given.

CDR3 size: 17 residues. V was clipped by 6 bases and J by 1 base; unmatched bases: 12. Per the germline V gene, CDR1 is LGHNT and CDR2 is FRNRAP. TCRdb's table, derived via immunoSEQ multiplex PCR, lists solely in-frame clones and lacks some. The top ten hold roughly 19% of the sample, which has some 15,000 clones, more than 80% seen once. The V gene is TRBV12-5, the J gene TRBJ1-1; 9 nucleotides line up with TRBD1. This clonotype was obtained from a male donor with diffuse large B-cell lymphoma. This specimen was PBMCs, taken in a trial of ipilimumab plus nivolumab as post-transplant consolidation. DNA for the CDR3: TGTGCTAGTGGCCCCTATACTCCGGACAGGGGGAACACTGAAGCTTTCTTT. This codes for CASGPYTPDRGNTEAFF.